The 4 T cell receptor beta chains in this list originate from one sample, sequenced in a study of T cells in Graves' hyperthyroidism and ophthalmopathy. Amplification yielded TCR beta CDR3 regions, with RNA transcripts as the source. HTBI primers were the set used in a first-round RT-PCR of the TCR CDR3. Using its own MiXCR run on the multiplex PCR reads, TCRdb lists one record per CDR3 protein. The sample carries hundreds of thousands of distinct CDR3 sequences, approximately 15% recorded once. The sample comprised blood. The receptor source for this set is a man between 18 and 35 years old with Graves' ophthalmopathy.

The J gene is TRBJ2-5, the V gene TRBV6-1; no firm D call. The CDR3 loop spans 13 amino acids. Trimming removed 3 bases from V and 1 base from J, with 6 bases in between. The germline gives CDR1 MNHNS, CDR2 SASEGT. In nucleotides, the CDR3 is TGTGCCAGCAGTGAGCAGCTCCAAGAGACCCAGTACTTC. It yields the protein CASSEQLQETQYF.

The chain employs TRBV9 and TRBJ2-3; D unclear. The CDR3 loop spans 13 amino acids. Per germline, CDR1 SGDLS and CDR2 YYNGEE. Trimming stripped 2 bases from V and 3 bases from J, with 7 bases between. Here the CDR3 reads CASSVVGTDTQYF. CDR3 nucleotides: TGTGCCAGCAGCGTGGTGGGAACAGATACGCAGTATTTT.

At least ten counts were recorded for this clonotype. The chain uses TRBV20-1 and TRBJ2-3, with a tentative D call TRBD1 (6 bases). This CDR3 has 14 residues. Germline lookup yields CDR1 DFQATT and CDR2 SNEGSKA (reference sequence). V was clipped by 6 bases and J by 6 bases, with 19 bases between them. CDR3 bases: TGCAGTGCGCCGCTACAGGGAATGGGGGATACGCAGTATTTT. Its translation is CSAPLQGMGDTQYF.

This clonotype was observed many times. The chain carries TRBV6-1 and TRBJ1-2; the match to TRBD1 covers 7 bases. Germline lookup yields CDR1 MNHNS and CDR2 SASEGT. V lost 6 bases to trimming and J lost 4 bases; unmatched junction nucleotides: 11. This CDR3 has 15 amino acids. CDR3 bases: TGTGCCAGCAGCAAGGGACAGTCCCCTTCCTATGGCTACACCTTC. Translation gives CASSKGQSPSYGYTF.